These 22 T cell receptor beta chains were sequenced from one sample in a study of immune evolution from preneoplasia to lung adenocarcinoma. The repertoire was sequenced with immunoSEQ multiplex PCR; TCRdb's copy has only in-frame clones and lacks some. The sample has fewer than 12,000 clones, roughly four fifths seen once. Sequencing was carried out using FFPE minimally invasive lung adenocarcinoma tissue. The receptors were sampled from a person aged 65 to 79 with lung adenocarcinoma.

CDR3 DNA: TGTGCCAGCACCCCTGGAGGGAAGGTCTATAACGAGCAGTACTTC. Its translation is CASTPGGKVYNEQYF. This rearrangement joins TRBV7-9 to TRBJ2-7; D perhaps matches TRBD2 (6 bases). The CDR3 contains 15 residues. V lost 7 bases and J 5 bases, leaving 21 bases between the germline ends. CDR1 is SEHNR and CDR2 is FQNEAQ in the germline V gene (reference sequence).

V is TRBV30 and J is TRBJ1-1; TRBD1 matches 8 bases. Germline lookup yields CDR1 GTSNPN and CDR2 SVGIG (reference sequence). This CDR3 contains 16 residues. V gave up 4 bases and J gave up 2 bases; unmatched junction bases: 12. The CDR3 DNA sequence: TGTGCCTGGACTTATGGGACAGGAGGGGGAAACACTGAAGCTTTCTTT. It is translated as CAWTYGTGGGNTEAFF.

The chain joins TRBV28 to TRBJ1-2; D is ambiguous. Trimming pared 7 bases from V and 5 bases from J, leaving 20 bases between. This CDR3 has 15 residues. Germline V lookup: CDR1 MDHEN, CDR2 SYDVKM. The CDR3 DNA follows: TGTGCCAGCACCCCACGAGGCTTCCCCCTATATGGCTACACCTTC. Translation gives CASTPRGFPLYGYTF.

The rearrangement uses TRBV19 and TRBJ1-4; possible D gene TRBD1, 6 bases. V shed 5 bases and J shed 3 bases, with 16 bases lying between them. CDR3 length equals 16 residues. Per the germline V gene, CDR1 is LNHDA and CDR2 is SQIVND (reference sequence). The CDR3 DNA reads TGTGCCAGTAGTCCCTACGAGGGGGGCTCTAATGAAAAACTGTTTTTT. Translation: CASSPYEGGSNEKLFF.

The V gene is TRBV11-3, the J gene TRBJ2-7; possible D gene TRBD1, 5 bases. Trimming took 5 bases from V and 3 from J, leaving 8 bases between them. This CDR3 has 12 amino acids. Germline V gene lookup returns CDR1 SGHNT and CDR2 YENEEA. CDR3 nucleotide sequence: TGTGCCAGCAGCCACGACAGCTACGAGCAGTACTTC. Residues: CASSHDSYEQYF.

This clone was picked up a small number of times. The chain joins TRBV19 to TRBJ1-2; no clear D. The CDR3 has 16 residues. Deletions cut 3 bases from V and 3 bases from J, with 17 bases between. From germline, CDR1 is LNHDA and CDR2 SQIVND (reference sequence). CDR3 loop: CASSIFPSGSYYGYTF. As DNA, the CDR3 is TGTGCCAGTAGTATCTTCCCCAGCGGGAGTTACTATGGCTACACCTTC.

The J gene is TRBJ2-7, the V gene TRBV4-2; TRBD1 is a possible D gene (5 bases). Germline V gene data show CDR1 as LGHNA and CDR2 as YNFKEQ. V was cut by 1 base and J by 2 bases, with 9 bases left in between. This CDR3 spans 14 amino acids. For the CDR3, the DNA is TGTGCCAGCAGCCAAGCAGGGAAAGCCTACGAGCAGTACTTC. This sequence encodes CASSQAGKAYEQYF.

This clone appeared a few times. The J gene is TRBJ2-2, the V gene TRBV7-2; D tentatively reads TRBD1 or TRBD2 (6 bases each). Trimming took off 2 bases at V and 4 bases at J, with 17 bases between the two ends. The CDR3 loop spans 17 amino acids. Germline CDR1 reads SGHTA; CDR2 reads FQGNSA. CDR3 in DNA: TGTGCCAGCAGCTTACCCCTGATGGAGGGGGGCACCGGGGAGCTGTTTTTT. Translation gives CASSLPLMEGGTGELFF.

The chain uses TRBV28 and TRBJ2-7, with a weak D call TRBD1 (6 bases). The germline V gene encodes CDR1 MDHEN and CDR2 SYDVKM. The ends were cut back, 6 bases at V and 1 base at J, with 10 bases in the middle. The CDR3 is made up of 13 amino acids. The CDR3 DNA follows: TGTGCCAGCAGCACGGACAGTTCCTACGAGCAGTACTTC. Protein: CASSTDSSYEQYF.

The rearrangement links TRBV6-5 to TRBJ2-7; D remains ambiguous. CDR1 and CDR2 from the germline V gene are MNHEY and SVGAGI. The CDR3 is 15 residues long. The V end lost 2 bases, the J end lost 4 bases, and 15 bases lay between the germline ends. Here the CDR3 reads CASSYAASRTYEQYF. The CDR3 DNA sequence: TGTGCCAGCAGTTACGCAGCGAGCCGTACGTACGAGCAGTACTTC.

V is TRBV30 and J is TRBJ1-3, with TRBD1 identical over 9 bases. The CDR3 has 15 residues. Losses at the gene ends were 1 base for V and 4 bases for J; bases not matched to a gene: 5. CDR1 GTSNPN and CDR2 SVGIG come from the germline V gene (reference sequence). Written as DNA, the CDR3 is TGTGCCTGGAGTGGGGGGACAGGGTACGGAAACACCATATATTTT. Protein sequence: CAWSGGTGYGNTIYF.

The genes are TRBV27 and TRBJ1-1, with a tentative D call TRBD1 (5 bases). Between the trimmed V and J ends, which lost 7 bases and 6 bases, there was a span of 18 bases. This CDR3 comprises 14 residues. The germline CDR1 and CDR2 sequences are MNHEY and SMNVEV (reference sequence). CDR3 in DNA: TGTGCCAGCATAAAGTTAGGGGTTGTCCCTGAAGCTTTCTTT. Translated: CASIKLGVVPEAFF.

J is TRBJ1-3 and V is TRBV11-2; D is unresolved. V was shortened by 5 bases and J by 4 bases, with 9 bases between the two germline ends. There are 13 residues in the CDR3. Germline V lookup: CDR1 SGHAT, CDR2 FQNNGV. CDR3 nucleotide sequence: TGTGCCAGCAGCCTCGAGGAGGGAAACACCATATATTTT. Residues: CASSLEEGNTIYF.

The V gene is TRBV5-1, the J gene TRBJ1-4; D gene unclear. The CDR3 covers 15 residues. CDR1 and CDR2 from the germline V gene are SGHRS and YFSETQ. The V end was cut by 0 bases, the J end by 2 bases, with 8 bases between. In DNA, the CDR3 is TGCGCCAGCAGCTTGGGGTTAGGGACTAATGAAAAACTGTTTTTT. This sequence encodes CASSLGLGTNEKLFF.

J is TRBJ2-5 and V is TRBV6-5, with D maybe TRBD1 (5 bases). Looked up from germline, CDR1 is MNHEY and CDR2 is SVGAGI. Trimming removed 5 bases from V and 2 bases from J, with 12 bases in between. The CDR3 contains 14 residues. CDR3 coding DNA: TGTGCCAGCAGTACGAGACAGCTTCAAGAGACCCAGTACTTC. Amino acids: CASSTRQLQETQYF.

This clone was found a few times. The V call is TRBV14, the J call TRBJ2-2; tentative D call: TRBD2 (5 bases). Trimming shortened V by 2 bases and J by 9 bases, and 13 bases separated the two germline ends. Germline V CDR1 and CDR2: SGHDN, FVKESK. The CDR3 spans 14 residues. The CDR3 loop reads CASSQTRGIRELFF. CDR3 sequence (DNA): TGTGCCAGCAGCCAAACCCGGGGTATTCGGGAGCTGTTTTTT.

This clone was detected only once. V is TRBV30 and J is TRBJ1-1; D is possibly TRBD1 (5 bases). Trimming took 4 bases from V and 6 from J, leaving 12 bases between them. This CDR3 contains 12 residues. Per germline, CDR1 GTSNPN and CDR2 SVGIG (reference sequence). The CDR3 loop is CAWKRGASEAFF. As DNA, the CDR3 is TGTGCCTGGAAACGTGGGGCTTCTGAAGCTTTCTTT.

CDR3 bases: TGTGCCAGCAGCTCGTCCCCGACAGGGGGCGCGAGCACCGGGGAGCTGTTTTTT. As protein: CASSSSPTGGASTGELFF. V and J are TRBV7-3 and TRBJ2-2, with 10 bases identical to TRBD1. The germline CDR1 and CDR2 sequences are SGHTA and FQGTGA. The CDR3 runs 18 residues. V was pared by 4 bases and J by 4 bases, with 12 bases of the junction left unmatched.

This sequence joins TRBV21-1 and TRBJ2-7; the D call of TRBD2 is as the table states it, not checked on the DNA. TRBV21-1 is reported as a pseudogene. CDR3 length: 21 amino acids. The CDR3 here is CASSKAPASGRAKSADYEQYF. The DNA of the CDR3 is TGTGCCAGCAGCAAAGCCCCCGCTAGCGGGAGGGCCAAATCCGCCGACTACGAGCAGTACTTC.

In nucleotides, the CDR3 is TGTGCCAGCTCACCACAACCGGGACAGGGGGCAACGGCTAATGAAAAACTGTTTTTT. The encoded protein is CASSPQPGQGATANEKLFF. The chain has TRBV18 and TRBJ1-4; 12 nucleotides agree with TRBD1. Germline values: CDR1 KGHSH, CDR2 LQKENI. The trim removed 1 base at V and 3 bases at J, leaving 9 bases unmatched. CDR3 length: 19 residues.

This rearrangement joins TRBV5-1 to TRBJ1-6; 8 nucleotides align to TRBD1. The V and J ends lost 4 bases and 7 bases, in that order; junction bases with no gene match: 7. The CDR3 loop spans 15 amino acids. Germline CDR1 SGHRS, CDR2 YFSETQ. CDR3 sequence reads: CASSLGQDKNSPLHF. CDR3 nucleotide sequence: TGCGCCAGCAGCCTGGGACAGGACAAAAATTCACCCCTCCACTTT. The full variable domain, completed using reference TRBV5-1 and TRBJ1-6, is KAGVTQTPRYLIKTRGQQVTLSCSPISGHRSVSWYQQTPGQGLQFLFEYFSETQRNKGNFPGRFSGRQFSNSRSEMNVSTLELGDSALYLCASSLGQDKNSPLHFGNGTRLTVT.

The chain carries TRBV27 and TRBJ2-1, with D maybe TRBD2 (6 bases). Trimming removed 3 bases from V and 4 bases from J, with 16 bases in between. The CDR3 sequence is 16 residues long. The V gene's germline CDR1 is MNHEY and CDR2 SMNVEV (reference sequence). Written as DNA, the CDR3 is TGTGCCAGCAGTTTCGCGACTAGTGCCGGTTACAATGAGCAGTTCTTC. Translated, it gives CASSFATSAGYNEQFF.